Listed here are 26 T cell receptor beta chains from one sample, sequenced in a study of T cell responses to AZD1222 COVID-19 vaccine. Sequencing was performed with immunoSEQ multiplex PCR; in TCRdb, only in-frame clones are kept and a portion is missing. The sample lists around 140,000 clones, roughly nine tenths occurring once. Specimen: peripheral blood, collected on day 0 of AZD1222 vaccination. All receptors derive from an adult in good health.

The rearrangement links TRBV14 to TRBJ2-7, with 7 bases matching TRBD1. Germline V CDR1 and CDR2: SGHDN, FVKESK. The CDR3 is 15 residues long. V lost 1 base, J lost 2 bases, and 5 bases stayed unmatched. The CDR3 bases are TGTGCCAGCAGCCAAGGTAGGGGACAGACCTACGAGCAGTACTTC. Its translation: CASSQGRGQTYEQYF.

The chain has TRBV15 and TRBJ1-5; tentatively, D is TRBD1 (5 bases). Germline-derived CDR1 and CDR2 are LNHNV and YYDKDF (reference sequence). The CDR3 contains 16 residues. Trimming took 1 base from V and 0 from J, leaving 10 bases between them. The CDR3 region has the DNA TGTGCCACCAGCAGAGGACTGGGGGGTAGCAATCAGCCCCAGCATTTT. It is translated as CATSRGLGGSNQPQHF.

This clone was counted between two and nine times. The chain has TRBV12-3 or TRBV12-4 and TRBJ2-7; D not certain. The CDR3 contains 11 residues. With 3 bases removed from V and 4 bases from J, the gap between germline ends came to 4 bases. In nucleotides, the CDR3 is TGTGCCAGCAGTTTCGGGTACGAGCAGTACTTC. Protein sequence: CASSFGYEQYF.

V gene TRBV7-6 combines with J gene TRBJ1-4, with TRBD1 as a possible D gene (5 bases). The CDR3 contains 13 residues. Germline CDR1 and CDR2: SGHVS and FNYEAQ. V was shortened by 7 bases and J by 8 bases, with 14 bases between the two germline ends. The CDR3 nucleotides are TGTGCCAGCACCCTAGCGGAGGGGGAAAAACTGTTTTTT. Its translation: CASTLAEGEKLFF.

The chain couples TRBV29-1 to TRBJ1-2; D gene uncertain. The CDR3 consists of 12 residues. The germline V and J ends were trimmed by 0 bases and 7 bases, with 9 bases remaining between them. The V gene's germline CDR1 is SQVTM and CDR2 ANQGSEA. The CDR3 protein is CSVEEGLTGYTF. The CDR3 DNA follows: TGCAGCGTTGAAGAAGGACTCACTGGCTACACCTTC.

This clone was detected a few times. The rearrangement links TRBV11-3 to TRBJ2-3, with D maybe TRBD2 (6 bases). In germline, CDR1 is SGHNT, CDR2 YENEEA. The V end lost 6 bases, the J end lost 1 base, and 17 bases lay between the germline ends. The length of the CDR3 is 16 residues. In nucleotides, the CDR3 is TGTGCCAGCAGTATATCCGGGACTGTCGGCACAGATACGCAGTATTTT. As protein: CASSISGTVGTDTQYF. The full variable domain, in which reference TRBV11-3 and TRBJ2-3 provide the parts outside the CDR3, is EAGVVQSPRYKIIEKKQPVAFWCNPISGHNTLYWYLQNLGQGPELLIRYENEEAVDDSQLPKDRFSAERLKGVDSTLKIQPAELGDSAVYLCASSISGTVGTDTQYFGPGTRLTVL.

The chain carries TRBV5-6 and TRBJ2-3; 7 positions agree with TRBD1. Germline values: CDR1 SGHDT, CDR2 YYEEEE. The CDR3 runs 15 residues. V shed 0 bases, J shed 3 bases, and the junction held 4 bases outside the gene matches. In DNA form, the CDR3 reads TGTGCCAGCAGCTTGGGACAGGGACCGACAGATACGCAGTATTTT. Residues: CASSLGQGPTDTQYF.

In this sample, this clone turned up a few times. CDR3 bases: TGTGCCACCAGTGGAGGACAGGGGATCTCCTACGAGCAGTACTTC. Amino acids: CATSGGQGISYEQYF. This chain connects TRBV24-1 to TRBJ2-7; 9 nucleotides align to TRBD1. CDR3 length: 15 residues. CDR1 and CDR2 (germline): KGHDR, SFDVKD. J lost 0 bases, V lost 5 bases, and 4 bases had no gene match.

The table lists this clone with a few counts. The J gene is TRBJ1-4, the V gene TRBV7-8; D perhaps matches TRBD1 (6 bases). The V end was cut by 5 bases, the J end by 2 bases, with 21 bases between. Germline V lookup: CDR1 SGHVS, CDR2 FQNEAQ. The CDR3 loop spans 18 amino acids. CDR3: CASSPYRAGIQTNEKLFF. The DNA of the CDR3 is TGTGCCAGCAGCCCCTACAGGGCCGGGATACAGACTAATGAAAAACTGTTTTTT.

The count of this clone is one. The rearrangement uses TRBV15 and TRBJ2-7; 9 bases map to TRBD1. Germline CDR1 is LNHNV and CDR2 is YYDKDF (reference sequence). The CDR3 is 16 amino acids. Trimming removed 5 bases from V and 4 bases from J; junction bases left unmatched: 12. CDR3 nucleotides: TGTGCCACCAGCCCCGACAGGGGGGTTGGTTCGTACGAGCAGTACTTC. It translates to CATSPDRGVGSYEQYF.

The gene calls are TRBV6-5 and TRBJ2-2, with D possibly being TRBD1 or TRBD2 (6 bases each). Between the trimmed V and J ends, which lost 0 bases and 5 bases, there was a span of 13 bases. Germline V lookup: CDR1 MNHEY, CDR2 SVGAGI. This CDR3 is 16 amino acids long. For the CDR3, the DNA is TGTGCCAGCAGTTACTCCGGGGGCAGGGTGACCGGGGAGCTGTTTTTT. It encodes CASSYSGGRVTGELFF.

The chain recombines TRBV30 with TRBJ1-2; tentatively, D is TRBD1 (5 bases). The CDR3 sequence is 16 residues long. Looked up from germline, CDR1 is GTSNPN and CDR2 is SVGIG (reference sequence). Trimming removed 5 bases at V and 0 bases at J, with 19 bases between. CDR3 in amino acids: CAWVLGDRGANYGYTF. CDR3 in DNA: TGTGCCTGGGTGTTAGGGGACCGCGGAGCTAACTATGGCTACACCTTC.

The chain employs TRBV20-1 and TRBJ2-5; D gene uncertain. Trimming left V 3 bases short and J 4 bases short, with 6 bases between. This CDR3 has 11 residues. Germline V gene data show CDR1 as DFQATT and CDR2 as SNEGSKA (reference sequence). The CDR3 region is CSASVRETQYF. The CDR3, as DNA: TGCAGTGCTAGTGTGAGAGAGACCCAGTACTTC.

CDR3 protein: CASSLAGGYNEQFF. The CDR3 nucleotides are TGTGCCAGCAGCTTAGCGGGGGGTTACAATGAGCAGTTCTTC. The chain carries TRBV7-9 and TRBJ2-1; the D gene is possibly TRBD2 (6 bases). This CDR3 is built from 14 residues. Germline CDR1 and CDR2: SEHNR and FQNEAQ (reference sequence). Trimming shortened V by 0 bases and J by 4 bases, and 7 bases separated the two germline ends.

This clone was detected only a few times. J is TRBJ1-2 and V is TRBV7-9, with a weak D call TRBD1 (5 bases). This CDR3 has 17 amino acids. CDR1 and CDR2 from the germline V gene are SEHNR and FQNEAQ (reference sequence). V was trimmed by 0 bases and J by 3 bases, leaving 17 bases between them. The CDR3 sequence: CASSLAGGLREDYGYTF. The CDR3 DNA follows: TGTGCCAGCAGCTTAGCGGGCGGGCTCAGGGAGGACTATGGCTACACCTTC. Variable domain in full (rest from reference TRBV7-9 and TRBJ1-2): DTGVSQNPRHKITKRGQNVTFRCDPISEHNRLYWYRQTLGQGPEFLTYFQNEAQLEKSRLLSDRFSAERPKGSFSTLEIQRTEQGDSAMYLCASSLAGGLREDYGYTFGSGTRLTVV.

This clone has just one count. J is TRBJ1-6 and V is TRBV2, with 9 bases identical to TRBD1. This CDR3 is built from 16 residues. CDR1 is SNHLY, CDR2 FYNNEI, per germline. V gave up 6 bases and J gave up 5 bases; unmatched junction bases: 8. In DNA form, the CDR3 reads TGTGCCAGCAGGGTTGACAGGGGGAGGAATAATTCACCCCTCCACTTT. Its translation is CASRVDRGRNNSPLHF.

The CDR3 region has the DNA TGTGCCAGCAGTTCCCTCTGGCAGCTTAGCAATCAGCCCCAGCATTTT. Its translation: CASSSLWQLSNQPQHF. This chain connects TRBV28 to TRBJ1-5; no definite D call. The germline CDR1 and CDR2 sequences are MDHEN and SYDVKM. Trimming removed 4 bases from V and 0 bases from J, with 13 bases in between. The CDR3 runs to 16 residues.

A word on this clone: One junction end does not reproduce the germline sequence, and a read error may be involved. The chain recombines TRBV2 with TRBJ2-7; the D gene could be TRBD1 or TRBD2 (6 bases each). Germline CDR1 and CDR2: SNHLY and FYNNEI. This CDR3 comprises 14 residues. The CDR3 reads CASTEGGLLYEQYF. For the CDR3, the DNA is TGTGCCAGCACTGAAGGGGGACTCCTCTACGAGCAGTACTTC.

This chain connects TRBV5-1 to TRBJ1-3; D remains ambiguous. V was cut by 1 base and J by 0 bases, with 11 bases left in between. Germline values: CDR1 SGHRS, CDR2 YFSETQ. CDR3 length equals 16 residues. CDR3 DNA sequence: TGCGCCAGCAGCTTGAATCCAGCCTTCTCTGGAAACACCATATATTTT. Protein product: CASSLNPAFSGNTIYF. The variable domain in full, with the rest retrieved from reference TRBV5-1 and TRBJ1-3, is KAGVTQTPRYLIKTRGQQVTLSCSPISGHRSVSWYQQTPGQGLQFLFEYFSETQRNKGNFPGRFSGRQFSNSRSEMNVSTLELGDSALYLCASSLNPAFSGNTIYFGEGSWLTVV.

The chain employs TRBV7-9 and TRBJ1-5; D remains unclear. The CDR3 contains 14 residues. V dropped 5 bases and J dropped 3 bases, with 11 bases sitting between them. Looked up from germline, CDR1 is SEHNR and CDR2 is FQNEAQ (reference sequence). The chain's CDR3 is CASSRRANNQPQHF. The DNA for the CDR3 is TGTGCCAGCAGCCGCCGCGCGAACAATCAGCCCCAGCATTTT.

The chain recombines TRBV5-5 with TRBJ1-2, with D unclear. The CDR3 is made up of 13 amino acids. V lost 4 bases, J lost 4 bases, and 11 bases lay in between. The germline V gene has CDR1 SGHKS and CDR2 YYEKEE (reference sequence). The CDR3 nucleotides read TGTGCCAGCAGCGCCCACAGCGCCTATGGCTACACCTTC. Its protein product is CASSAHSAYGYTF.

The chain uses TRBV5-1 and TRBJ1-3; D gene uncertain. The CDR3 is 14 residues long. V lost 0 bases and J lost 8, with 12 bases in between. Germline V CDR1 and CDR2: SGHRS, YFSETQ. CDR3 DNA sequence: TGCGCCAGCAGCTTGGCCCGGAGGGTGGACACCATATATTTT. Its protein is CASSLARRVDTIYF.

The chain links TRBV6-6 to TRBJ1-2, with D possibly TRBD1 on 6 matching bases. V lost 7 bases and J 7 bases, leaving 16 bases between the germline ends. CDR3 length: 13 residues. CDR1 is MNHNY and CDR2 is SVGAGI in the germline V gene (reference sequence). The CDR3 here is CASTNRGAPGYTF. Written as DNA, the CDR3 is TGTGCCAGCACGAACCGGGGGGCGCCTGGCTACACCTTC.

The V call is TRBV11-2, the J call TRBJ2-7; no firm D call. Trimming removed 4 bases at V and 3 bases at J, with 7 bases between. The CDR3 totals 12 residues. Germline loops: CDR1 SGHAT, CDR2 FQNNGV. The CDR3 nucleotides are TGTGCCAGCAGCTCTTCCTTCTACGAGCAGTACTTC. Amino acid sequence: CASSSSFYEQYF. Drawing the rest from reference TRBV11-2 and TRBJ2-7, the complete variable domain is EAGVAQSPRYKIIEKRQSVAFWCNPISGHATLYWYQQILGQGPKLLIQFQNNGVVDDSQLPKDRFSAERLKGVDSTLKIQPAKLEDSAVYLCASSSSFYEQYFGPGTRLTVT.

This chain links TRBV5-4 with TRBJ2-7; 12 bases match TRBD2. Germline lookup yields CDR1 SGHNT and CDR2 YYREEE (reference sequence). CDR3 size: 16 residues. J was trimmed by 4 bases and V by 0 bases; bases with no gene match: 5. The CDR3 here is CASSLGLAGEVYEQYF. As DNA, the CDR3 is TGTGCCAGCAGCTTGGGACTAGCGGGAGAAGTGTACGAGCAGTACTTC.

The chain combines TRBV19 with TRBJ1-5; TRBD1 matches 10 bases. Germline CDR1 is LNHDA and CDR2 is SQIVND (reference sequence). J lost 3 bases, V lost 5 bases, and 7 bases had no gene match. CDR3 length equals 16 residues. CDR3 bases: TGTGCCAGTAGTTCCACCGGGACAGGGGTCAATCAGCCCCAGCATTTT. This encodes CASSSTGTGVNQPQHF.